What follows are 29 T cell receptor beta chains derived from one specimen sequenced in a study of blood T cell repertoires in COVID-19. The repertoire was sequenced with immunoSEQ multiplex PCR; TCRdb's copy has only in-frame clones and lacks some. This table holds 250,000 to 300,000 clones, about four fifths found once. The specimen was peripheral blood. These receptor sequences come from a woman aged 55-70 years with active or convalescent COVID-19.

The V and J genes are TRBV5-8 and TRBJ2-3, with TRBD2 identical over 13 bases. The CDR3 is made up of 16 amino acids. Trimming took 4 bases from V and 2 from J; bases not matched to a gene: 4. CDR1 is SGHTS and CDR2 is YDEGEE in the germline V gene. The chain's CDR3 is CASSRGLAGPTDTQYF. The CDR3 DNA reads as TGTGCCAGCAGCAGGGGACTAGCGGGGCCCACAGATACGCAGTATTTT.

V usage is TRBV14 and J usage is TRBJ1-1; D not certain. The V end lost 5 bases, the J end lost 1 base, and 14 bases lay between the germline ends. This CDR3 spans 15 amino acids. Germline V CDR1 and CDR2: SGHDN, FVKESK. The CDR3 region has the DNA TGTGCCAGCAGCTACGTAACCGGGAAGAACACTGAAGCTTTCTTT. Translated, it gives CASSYVTGKNTEAFF.

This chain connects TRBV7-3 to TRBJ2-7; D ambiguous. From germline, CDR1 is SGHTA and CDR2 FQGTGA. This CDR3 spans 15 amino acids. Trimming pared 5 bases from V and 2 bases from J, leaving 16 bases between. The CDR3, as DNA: TGTGCCAGCAGCCTCAATAGTGGTTCCCCCTACGAGCAGTACTTC. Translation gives CASSLNSGSPYEQYF.

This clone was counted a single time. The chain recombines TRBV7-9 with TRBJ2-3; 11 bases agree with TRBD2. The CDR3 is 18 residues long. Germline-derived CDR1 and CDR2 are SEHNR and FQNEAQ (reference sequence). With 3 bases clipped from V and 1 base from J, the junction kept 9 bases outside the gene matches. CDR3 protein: CASSFVASGGRGTDTQYF. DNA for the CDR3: TGTGCCAGCAGCTTCGTGGCTAGCGGGGGGCGTGGCACAGATACGCAGTATTTT.

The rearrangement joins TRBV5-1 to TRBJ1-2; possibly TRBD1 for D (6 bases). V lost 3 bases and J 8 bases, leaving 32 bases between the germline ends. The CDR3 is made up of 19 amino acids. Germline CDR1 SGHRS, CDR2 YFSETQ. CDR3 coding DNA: TGCGCCAGCAGCTATTCCGGGACAAGATCCACTACCGAAAAGGGGGGCTACACCTTC. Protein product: CASSYSGTRSTTEKGGYTF.

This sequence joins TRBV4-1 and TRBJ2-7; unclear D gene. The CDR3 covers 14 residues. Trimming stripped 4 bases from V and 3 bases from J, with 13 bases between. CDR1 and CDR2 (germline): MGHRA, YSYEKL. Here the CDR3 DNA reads TGCGCCAGCAGCCCACAAGGCCGACTCTACGAGCAGTACTTC. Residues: CASSPQGRLYEQYF.

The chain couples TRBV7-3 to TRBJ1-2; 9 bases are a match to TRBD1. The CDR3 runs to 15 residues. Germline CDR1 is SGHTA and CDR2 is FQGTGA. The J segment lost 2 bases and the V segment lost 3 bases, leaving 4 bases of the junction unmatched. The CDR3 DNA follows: TGTGCCAGCAGCTTGGGGGGGACAGGGAACTATGGCTACACCTTC. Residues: CASSLGGTGNYGYTF.

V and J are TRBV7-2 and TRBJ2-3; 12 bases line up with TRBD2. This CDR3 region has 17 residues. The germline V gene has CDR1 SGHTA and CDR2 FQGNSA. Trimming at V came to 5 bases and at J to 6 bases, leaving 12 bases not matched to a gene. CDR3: CASSLRLAGVLPDTQYF. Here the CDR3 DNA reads TGTGCCAGCAGCCTCCGACTAGCGGGGGTGCTCCCGGATACGCAGTATTTT.

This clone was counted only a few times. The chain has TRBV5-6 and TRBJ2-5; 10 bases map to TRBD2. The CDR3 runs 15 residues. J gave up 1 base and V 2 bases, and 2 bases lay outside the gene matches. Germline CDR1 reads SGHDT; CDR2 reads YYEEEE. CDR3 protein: CASSLLAGGQETQYF. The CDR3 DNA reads TGTGCCAGCAGCTTATTAGCGGGGGGCCAAGAGACCCAGTACTTC.

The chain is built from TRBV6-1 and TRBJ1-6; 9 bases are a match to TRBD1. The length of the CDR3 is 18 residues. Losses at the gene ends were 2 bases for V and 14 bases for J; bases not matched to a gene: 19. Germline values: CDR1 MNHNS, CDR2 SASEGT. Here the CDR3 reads CASSEQSRAGTGTWALHF. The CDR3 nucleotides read TGTGCCAGCAGTGAACAATCGCGAGCGGGGACAGGGACTTGGGCCCTCCACTTT.

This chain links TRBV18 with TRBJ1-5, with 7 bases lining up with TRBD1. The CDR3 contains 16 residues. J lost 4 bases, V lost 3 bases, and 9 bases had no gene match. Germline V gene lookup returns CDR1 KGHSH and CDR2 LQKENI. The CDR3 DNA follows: TGTGCCAGCTCACCTACAGGGGAAGGGGCTAATCAGCCCCAGCATTTT. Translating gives CASSPTGEGANQPQHF.

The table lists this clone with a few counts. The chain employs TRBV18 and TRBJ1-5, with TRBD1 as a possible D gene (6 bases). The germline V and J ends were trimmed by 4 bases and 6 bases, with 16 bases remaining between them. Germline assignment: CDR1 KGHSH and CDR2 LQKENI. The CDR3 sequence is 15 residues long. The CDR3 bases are TGTGCCAGCTCACTCGAAGGGGGAGGGCGTCAGCCCCAGCATTTT. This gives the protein CASSLEGGGRQPQHF.

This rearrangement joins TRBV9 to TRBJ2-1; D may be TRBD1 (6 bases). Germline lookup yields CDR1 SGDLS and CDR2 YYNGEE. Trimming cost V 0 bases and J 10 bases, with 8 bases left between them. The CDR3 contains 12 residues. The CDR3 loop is CASSVGQGEQFF. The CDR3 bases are TGTGCCAGCAGCGTAGGGCAGGGGGAGCAGTTCTTC.

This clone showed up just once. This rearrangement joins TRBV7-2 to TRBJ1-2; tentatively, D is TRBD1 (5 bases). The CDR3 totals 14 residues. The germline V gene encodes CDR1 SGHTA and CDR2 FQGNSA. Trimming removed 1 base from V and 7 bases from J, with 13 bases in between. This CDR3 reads CASSLDRRNGGYTF. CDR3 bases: TGTGCCAGCAGCTTAGACAGGCGAAACGGTGGCTACACCTTC.

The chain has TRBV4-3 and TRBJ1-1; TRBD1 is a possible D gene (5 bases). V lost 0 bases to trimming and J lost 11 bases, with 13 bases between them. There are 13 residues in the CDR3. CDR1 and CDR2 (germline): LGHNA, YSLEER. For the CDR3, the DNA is TGCGCCAGCAGCCAAGATACCCTTCGGGGGGCTTTCTTT. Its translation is CASSQDTLRGAFF.

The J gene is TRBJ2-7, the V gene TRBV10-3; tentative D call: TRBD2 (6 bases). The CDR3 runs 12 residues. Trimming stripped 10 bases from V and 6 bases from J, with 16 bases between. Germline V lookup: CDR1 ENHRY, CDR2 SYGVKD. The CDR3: CATRGRGPEQYF. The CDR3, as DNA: TGTGCCACCCGGGGGAGAGGTCCCGAGCAGTACTTC.

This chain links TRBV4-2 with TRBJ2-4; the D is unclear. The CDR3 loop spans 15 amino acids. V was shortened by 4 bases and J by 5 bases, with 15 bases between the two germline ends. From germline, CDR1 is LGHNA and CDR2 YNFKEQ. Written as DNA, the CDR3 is TGTGCCAGCAGCCCCCCTGGGCCGAGCCAAAACATTCAGTACTTC. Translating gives CASSPPGPSQNIQYF.

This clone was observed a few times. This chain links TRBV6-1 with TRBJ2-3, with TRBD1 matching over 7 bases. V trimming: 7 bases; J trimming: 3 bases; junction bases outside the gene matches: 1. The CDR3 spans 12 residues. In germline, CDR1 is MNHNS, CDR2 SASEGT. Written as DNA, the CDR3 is TGTGCCAGCAACAGGGGAACAGATACGCAGTATTTT. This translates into CASNRGTDTQYF.

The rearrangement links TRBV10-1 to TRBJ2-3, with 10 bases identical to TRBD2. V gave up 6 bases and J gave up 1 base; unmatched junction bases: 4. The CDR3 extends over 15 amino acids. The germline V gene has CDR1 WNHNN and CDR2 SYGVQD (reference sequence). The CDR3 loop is CASSLSGGRTDTQYF. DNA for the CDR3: TGCGCCAGCAGCCTTAGCGGGGGGCGCACAGATACGCAGTATTTT.

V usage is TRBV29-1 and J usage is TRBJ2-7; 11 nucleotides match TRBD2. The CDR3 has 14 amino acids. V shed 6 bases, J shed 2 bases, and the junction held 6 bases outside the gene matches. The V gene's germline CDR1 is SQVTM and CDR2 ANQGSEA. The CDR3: CSVKTSGATYEQYF. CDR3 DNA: TGCAGCGTCAAGACTAGCGGGGCGACCTACGAGCAGTACTTC.

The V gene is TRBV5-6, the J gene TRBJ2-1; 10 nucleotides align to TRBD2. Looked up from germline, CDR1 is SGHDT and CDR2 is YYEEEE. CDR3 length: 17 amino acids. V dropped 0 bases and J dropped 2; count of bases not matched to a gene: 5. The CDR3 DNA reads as TGTGCCAGCAGCTTGGTTAGCGGGGGGATCGCCTACAATGAGCAGTTCTTC. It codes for CASSLVSGGIAYNEQFF.

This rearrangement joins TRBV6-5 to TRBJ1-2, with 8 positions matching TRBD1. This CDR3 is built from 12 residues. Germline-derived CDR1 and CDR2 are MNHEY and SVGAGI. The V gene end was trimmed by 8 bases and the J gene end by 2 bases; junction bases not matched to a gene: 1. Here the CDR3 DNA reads TGTGCCAGCGCAGGGGGCAACTATGGCTACACCTTC. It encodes CASAGGNYGYTF.

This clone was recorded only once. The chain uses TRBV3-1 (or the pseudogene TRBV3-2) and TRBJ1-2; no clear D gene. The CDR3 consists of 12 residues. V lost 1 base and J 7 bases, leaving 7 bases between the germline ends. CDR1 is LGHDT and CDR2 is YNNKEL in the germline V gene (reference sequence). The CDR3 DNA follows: TGTGCCAGCAGCCAAGGTCTAGTTGGCTACACCTTC. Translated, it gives CASSQGLVGYTF.

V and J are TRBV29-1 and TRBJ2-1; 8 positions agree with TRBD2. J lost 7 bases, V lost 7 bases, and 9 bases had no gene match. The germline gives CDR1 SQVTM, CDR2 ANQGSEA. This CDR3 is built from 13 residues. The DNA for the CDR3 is TGCAGCGCGGGGGGGCCGTTTTTGAATGAGCAGTTCTTC. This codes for CSAGGPFLNEQFF.

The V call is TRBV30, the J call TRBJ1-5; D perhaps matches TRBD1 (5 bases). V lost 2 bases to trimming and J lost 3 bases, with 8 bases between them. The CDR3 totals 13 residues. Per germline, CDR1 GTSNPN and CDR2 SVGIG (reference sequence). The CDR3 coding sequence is TGTGCCTGGAGTTCACAGGACAATCAGCCCCAGCATTTT. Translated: CAWSSQDNQPQHF.

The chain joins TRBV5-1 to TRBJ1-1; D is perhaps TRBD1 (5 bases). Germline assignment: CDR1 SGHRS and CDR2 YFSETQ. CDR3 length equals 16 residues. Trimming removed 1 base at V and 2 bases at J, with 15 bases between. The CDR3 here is CASSLRTIRSNTEAFF. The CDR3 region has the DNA TGCGCCAGCAGCTTGCGGACAATAAGATCCAACACTGAAGCTTTCTTT. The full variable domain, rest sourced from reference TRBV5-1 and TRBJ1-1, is KAGVTQTPRYLIKTRGQQVTLSCSPISGHRSVSWYQQTPGQGLQFLFEYFSETQRNKGNFPGRFSGRQFSNSRSEMNVSTLELGDSALYLCASSLRTIRSNTEAFFGQGTRLTVV.

Here the CDR3 reads CASRPSGTNTGELFF. Written as DNA, the CDR3 is TGTGCCAGTAGACCCTCAGGGACTAACACCGGGGAGCTGTTTTTT. V and J are TRBV19 and TRBJ2-2; D is possibly TRBD2 (6 bases). V lost 6 bases to trimming and J lost 2 bases, with 13 bases between them. This CDR3 has 15 residues. From germline, CDR1 is LNHDA and CDR2 SQIVND (reference sequence).

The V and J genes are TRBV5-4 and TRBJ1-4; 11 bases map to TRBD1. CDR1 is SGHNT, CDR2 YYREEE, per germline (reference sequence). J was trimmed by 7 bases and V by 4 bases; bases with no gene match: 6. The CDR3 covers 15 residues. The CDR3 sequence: CASSPDRGRSEKLFF. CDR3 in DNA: TGTGCCAGCAGCCCGGACAGGGGGCGAAGTGAAAAACTGTTTTTT.

The CDR3 loop reads CASSATGGRFSYEQYF. CDR3 nucleotide sequence: TGTGCCAGCAGCGCTACAGGGGGTCGCTTCTCCTACGAGCAGTACTTC. This chain connects TRBV11-1 to TRBJ2-7; 8 nucleotides agree with TRBD1. The CDR3 consists of 16 residues. Trimming took 5 bases from V and 0 from J; bases not matched to a gene: 9. Germline CDR1 and CDR2: SGHAT and FQDESV (reference sequence).